These T cell receptor beta chains were read from a single sample in a study of tumor-infiltrating lymphocytes in oesophageal squamous cell carcinoma. One entry per CDR3 protein, called by TCRdb with MiXCR from the PCR reads. The repertoire holds about 10,000 distinct CDR3 sequences, with approximately 59% as singletons. Sequenced material: esophageal tumor tissue. The receptor source for this set is a female donor with esophageal squamous cell carcinoma. Each CDR3 is given without its conserved first and last residue. D genes are given only for firm matches.

>TRBJ2-7|TRBV7-9|13|TRBD1
ASSLRTGATYEQY
>TRBJ2-1|TRBV5-1|13|TRBD2
ASSPGTSGGNEQF
>-|TRBV7-2|12|-
ASSPDSGSGEQF
>TRBJ2-7|TRBV7-2|13|-
ASSSDGAGSYEQY
>-|TRBV12-3/TRBV12-4|13|-
ASSNLRDGTYEQY
>TRBJ2-5|TRBV7-1|14|TRBD2
ASSPDPGLAQETQY
>TRBJ2-1|TRBV7-3|10|-
ASSSTHNEQF
>-|TRBV7-2|12|TRBD2
ASSPSGTFYEQY
>TRBJ2-7|TRBV12-3/TRBV12-4|13|-
ASSPSRYSYNEQY
>TRBJ2-5|TRBV7-6|15|-
ASSLAGQVAGQETQY
>TRBJ2-1|TRBV7-6|14|-
ASSYPGSGSYNEQF
>TRBJ1-3|TRBV5-4|16|-
ASSPTAGTPLSGNTIY
>TRBJ1-3|TRBV2|14|-
ASRGTRTETGNTIY
>TRBJ2-5|TRBV7-6|14|-
ASSPLADTGLVTQY
>TRBJ2-4|TRBV7-2|13|-
ASSSVAPSGNIQY
>TRBJ2-1|TRBV27|12|-
ASNPGRTYNEQF
>TRBJ2-3|TRBV7-2|9|-
ASSLLGGQY
>TRBJ2-5|TRBV10-2|11|TRBD1
ASNSGQAETQY
>-|TRBV9|14|TRBD2
ASSVATAGGQETQY
>TRBJ2-7|TRBV7-9|13|-
ASSLYSTGKNEQY
>TRBJ2-1|TRBV7-9|12|-
ASSLSDSNNEQF
>TRBJ2-7|TRBV24-1|11|-
ATSGSSSYEQY
>-|TRBV7-2|12|-
ASSLVSAAGEAF
>TRBJ1-2|TRBV2|11|TRBD1
ASPKGQGGGYT
>-|TRBV12-3/TRBV12-4|12|TRBD2
ASRLLAGANEQF